A selection of T cell receptor beta chains follows, all from one sample in a study of post-analysis software for immune sequencing data. One entry per CDR3 protein, called by TCRdb with MiXCR from the PCR reads. There are 750,000 to 950,000 distinct CDR3 sequences in the sample; approximately 57% occur only once, and about 4.5% lies in the top ten. The sample was blood. The receptor set was obtained from a girl aged 10 to 17 with multiple sclerosis. Both conserved end residues are part of each CDR3. Fields, in order: D gene, V gene, CDR3 protein. A D gene is named only where the DNA matches it firmly.

D gene: NA; V gene: TRBV5-1; CDR3 protein: CASSLEGGNTEAFF
D gene: NA; V gene: TRBV7-2; CDR3 protein: CASSPRAVTKETQYF
D gene: NA; V gene: TRBV7-3; CDR3 protein: CASSLSSWSNEQFF
D gene: TRBD2; V gene: TRBV20-1; CDR3 protein: CSASPGLAGTITDTQYF
D gene: TRBD1; V gene: TRBV20-1; CDR3 protein: CSARTGIGGGYTF
D gene: NA; V gene: TRBV6-6; CDR3 protein: CASSIPGTYGYTF
D gene: NA; V gene: TRBV20-1; CDR3 protein: CSARRNSDYGSTF
D gene: TRBD1; V gene: TRBV12-3/TRBV12-4; CDR3 protein: CASSGTEHYYEQYF
D gene: TRBD1; V gene: TRBV29-1; CDR3 protein: CSVEGTGNSYEQYF
D gene: TRBD1; V gene: TRBV12-5; CDR3 protein: CASGLELGQALYEQYF
D gene: TRBD1; V gene: TRBV6-5; CDR3 protein: CASSYGQGDDQPQHF
D gene: NA; V gene: TRBV20-1; CDR3 protein: CSARDPWSYGYTF
D gene: NA; V gene: TRBV5-1; CDR3 protein: CASSGLDEQFF
D gene: TRBD2; V gene: TRBV29-1; CDR3 protein: CSVLAGGPSYEQYF
D gene: NA; V gene: TRBV7-2; CDR3 protein: CASSLVRGTGANVLTF
D gene: NA; V gene: TRBV7-9; CDR3 protein: CASSLVNGFGELFF
D gene: NA; V gene: TRBV15; CDR3 protein: CATSRDGIGGTYEQYF
D gene: NA; V gene: TRBV5-1; CDR3 protein: CASSTGLNYEQYF
D gene: NA; V gene: TRBV20-1; CDR3 protein: CSARDTGTLSYGYTF
D gene: NA; V gene: TRBV6-1; CDR3 protein: CASRATLIGIEQYF